This passage covers 28 T cell receptor beta chains from one sample sequenced in a study of CD8 T cells in ankylosing spondylitis. General study results and limits: In ankylosing spondylitis blood, a motif of roughly eight highly homologous TCR beta variants appeared characteristic.

Antigens for these TCRs are unknown. TCRdb analysed the 5' RACE reads with MiXCR anew, one entry per CDR3 protein. The table includes 200,000 to 250,000 distinct CDR3 sequences, 7.3% detected once. Specimen: blood, either unsorted or a sorted T cell fraction (not recorded which). The origin of the receptors is a male donor with ankylosing spondylitis.

This clonotype was recorded many times. The chain couples TRBV7-9 to TRBJ2-2; 9 bases agree with TRBD1. Germline loops: CDR1 SEHNR, CDR2 FQNEAQ (reference sequence). The trim removed 4 bases at V and 2 bases at J, leaving 5 bases unmatched. The CDR3 is made up of 16 amino acids. CDR3 sequence: CASSSPQGANTGELFF. The DNA for the CDR3 is TGTGCCAGCAGCTCTCCACAGGGGGCCAACACCGGGGAGCTGTTTTTT.

This clonotype was seen only once. The gene calls are TRBV4-1 and TRBJ2-7, with D possibly being TRBD1 (5 bases). The germline CDR1 and CDR2 sequences are MGHRA and YSYEKL. Trimming pared 0 bases from V and 6 bases from J, leaving 12 bases between. This CDR3 has 14 residues. CDR3 nucleotide sequence: TGCGCCAGCAGCCAAGATACCCGCAGGGCCGAGCAGTACTTC. The encoded protein is CASSQDTRRAEQYF.

This chain uses TRBV7-9 with TRBJ2-1, with 13 bases lining up with TRBD2. CDR3 length: 17 amino acids. J was trimmed by 3 bases and V by 5 bases; bases with no gene match: 7. Per germline, CDR1 SEHNR and CDR2 FQNEAQ (reference sequence). CDR3 protein: CASSPRTSGGFYNEQFF. In nucleotides, the CDR3 is TGTGCCAGCAGCCCCAGGACTAGCGGGGGCTTCTACAATGAGCAGTTCTTC.

In the case of this clonotype: Possible read error: a much larger clone is one base away. The CDR3 ends on some other residue instead of the conserved phenylalanine or tryptophan, so this is likely a read error. CDR3 loop: CASSRGTRDTGELFI. The CDR3 nucleotides are TGCGCCAGCAGCCGAGGGACTAGAGACACCGGGGAGCTGTTTATT. The gene calls are TRBV4-3 and TRBJ2-2, with 8 positions matching TRBD2. CDR1 and CDR2 from the germline V gene are LGHNA and YSLEER. The CDR3 consists of 15 residues. The J segment lost 3 bases and the V segment lost 4 bases, leaving 4 bases of the junction unmatched.

The chain combines TRBV10-2 with TRBJ2-7; TRBD1 might be the D (5 bases). Looked up from germline, CDR1 is WSHSY and CDR2 is SAAADI. V gave up 4 bases and J gave up 5 bases, with 12 bases separating them. CDR3 length: 13 residues. This CDR3 reads CASSGRGIDEQYF. The CDR3 nucleotides are TGCGCCAGCAGTGGAAGGGGAATAGACGAGCAGTACTTC.

The table lists this clonotype with many counts. A read error may account for a junction end that differs from germline. The chain combines TRBV29-1 with TRBJ2-7; maybe TRBD1 (6 bases). The CDR3 sequence is 14 residues long. In germline, CDR1 is SQVTM, CDR2 ANQGSEA. DNA for the CDR3: TGCAGCGTTCAAGACCGGGACACTGTCTACGAGCAGTACTTC. Translated, it gives CSVQDRDTVYEQYF.

This clonotype occurred many times. V usage is TRBV11-2 and J usage is TRBJ2-5; 8 nucleotides align to TRBD2. Germline-derived CDR1 and CDR2 are SGHAT and FQNNGV. V gave up 5 bases and J gave up 10 bases; unmatched junction bases: 12. The CDR3 is made up of 14 amino acids. DNA of the CDR3: TGTGCCAGCAGCGGGACTCCCGGGGGGGGAAACCAGTACTTC. It specifies CASSGTPGGGNQYF.

This clonotype was observed a few times. V usage is TRBV14 and J usage is TRBJ2-3; D unclear. Germline V gene data show CDR1 as SGHDN and CDR2 as FVKESK. This CDR3 comprises 13 residues. Deletions cut 2 bases from V and 4 bases from J, with 7 bases between. The CDR3 coding sequence is TGTGCCAGCAGCCAAATGGGTTCAGATACGCAGTATTTT. This codes for CASSQMGSDTQYF.

The J gene is TRBJ2-5, the V gene TRBV5-6; 8 bases match TRBD1. The CDR3 totals 15 residues. V was clipped by 6 bases and J by 5 bases; unmatched bases: 12. Looked up from germline, CDR1 is SGHDT and CDR2 is YYEEEE. CDR3 in amino acids: CASIKMDRVKETQYF. The DNA of the CDR3 is TGTGCCAGCATCAAGATGGACAGGGTGAAGGAGACCCAGTACTTC.

Ten or more counts support this clonotype. The chain recombines TRBV12-3 or TRBV12-4 with TRBJ1-1; D remains ambiguous. CDR3 size: 13 residues. The V end lost 6 bases, the J end lost 1 base, and 9 bases lay between the germline ends. The CDR3, as DNA: TGTGCCAGCAGCCGCCGGCAGAACACTGAAGCTTTCTTT. Its translation: CASSRRQNTEAFF.

This clonotype was found many times. The chain links TRBV6-5 to TRBJ1-1, with unresolved D. The CDR3 covers 13 residues. Trimming cost V 2 bases and J 3 bases, with 7 bases left between them. Germline V gene lookup returns CDR1 MNHEY and CDR2 SVGAGI. CDR3 sequence reads: CASSYLSYTEAFF. The CDR3 bases are TGTGCCAGCAGTTACCTCAGTTACACTGAAGCTTTCTTT.

This clonotype has ten or more counts. This chain links TRBV7-9 with TRBJ2-3; the match to TRBD1 covers 7 bases. With 2 bases clipped from V and 2 bases from J, the junction kept 4 bases outside the gene matches. Looked up from germline, CDR1 is SEHNR and CDR2 is FQNEAQ (reference sequence). The CDR3 extends over 15 amino acids. Written as DNA, the CDR3 is TGTGCCAGCAGCTTACAAGGGGGCCCCACAGATACGCAGTATTTT. Translated: CASSLQGGPTDTQYF.

At least ten counts were recorded for this clonotype. The rearrangement links TRBV20-1 to TRBJ1-5, with D possibly TRBD1 on 6 matching bases. Trimming cost V 3 bases and J 2 bases, with 14 bases left between them. Germline CDR1 DFQATT, CDR2 SNEGSKA (reference sequence). This CDR3 comprises 15 residues. CDR3 sequence reads: CSARSRDTGNQPQHF. For the CDR3, the DNA is TGCAGTGCTAGGTCGAGGGACACGGGCAATCAGCCCCAGCATTTT.

The V gene is TRBV11-2, the J gene TRBJ2-5; 10 bases fit TRBD2. V lost 4 bases, J lost 5 bases, and 7 bases stayed unmatched. This CDR3 is 15 amino acids long. Germline assignment: CDR1 SGHAT and CDR2 FQNNGV. CDR3 loop: CASSWTSGLEETQYF. DNA of the CDR3: TGTGCCAGCAGCTGGACTAGCGGCCTGGAGGAGACCCAGTACTTC. Full variable domain (missing parts from reference TRBV11-2 and TRBJ2-5): EAGVAQSPRYKIIEKRQSVAFWCNPISGHATLYWYQQILGQGPKLLIQFQNNGVVDDSQLPKDRFSAERLKGVDSTLKIQPAKLEDSAVYLCASSWTSGLEETQYFGPGTRLLVL.

This clonotype was counted only a few times. The chain has TRBV6-5 and TRBJ2-7; unclear D gene. V lost 4 bases and J lost 4, with 14 bases in between. The germline CDR1 and CDR2 sequences are MNHEY and SVGAGI. The CDR3 contains 14 residues. CDR3 protein: CASSSFTSAYEQYF. The CDR3 nucleotides are TGTGCCAGCAGTTCTTTTACATCCGCGTACGAGCAGTACTTC.

There are many counts of this clonotype. This sequence joins TRBV10-3 and TRBJ2-2; the D is unclear. Deletions cut 7 bases from V and 0 bases from J, with 9 bases between. CDR1 ENHRY and CDR2 SYGVKD come from the germline V gene. The CDR3 spans 14 residues. CDR3 in amino acids: CAINEHTNTGELFF. Here the CDR3 DNA reads TGTGCCATCAACGAACACACGAACACCGGGGAGCTGTTTTTT.

This clonotype came up many times. The chain uses TRBV6-2 or TRBV6-3 and TRBJ1-2; TRBD1 is a possible D gene (6 bases). CDR1 is MNHEY and CDR2 is SVGEGT in the germline V gene. There are 13 residues in the CDR3. Trimming shortened V by 4 bases and J by 8 bases, and 14 bases separated the two germline ends. The CDR3 DNA sequence: TGTGCCAGCAGTTCCGTGGGGGCAGAGGGCTACACCTTC. Its translation is CASSSVGAEGYTF.

Note on this clonotype: A much larger clone lies a single base off, so this may be a read error. The V and J genes are TRBV9 and TRBJ2-1; 7 bases are shared with TRBD2. Germline CDR1 is SGDLS and CDR2 is YYNGEE. The CDR3 sequence is 14 residues long. CDR3 amino acids: CASSVGGRGDEKFF. In DNA, the CDR3 is TGTGCCAGCAGCGTAGGCGGGAGAGGCGATGAGAAGTTCTTC.

The sample holds many counts of this clonotype. V is TRBV7-9 and J is TRBJ2-5, with TRBD1 matching 11 bases. J gave up 6 bases and V 5 bases, and 8 bases lay outside the gene matches. The germline CDR1 and CDR2 sequences are SEHNR and FQNEAQ (reference sequence). CDR3 length: 15 amino acids. The CDR3 nucleotides are TGTGCCAGCAGCCGCCCGGGACAGGGGGGAAAGACCCAGTACTTC. Amino acids: CASSRPGQGGKTQYF.

This clonotype has ten or more counts. This CDR3 is CASSRLGTGGVQETQYF. The CDR3 region has the DNA TGTGCCAGCAGCAGACTTGGGACAGGAGGAGTCCAAGAGACCCAGTACTTC. V usage is TRBV21-1 and J usage is TRBJ2-5; TRBD1 reflects the table's D call only, with no check against the DNA. TRBV21-1 is tagged as a pseudogene. CDR3 length: 17 amino acids.

This clonotype was counted between two and nine times. This sequence joins TRBV7-9 and TRBJ1-2; D possibly corresponds to TRBD1 (5 bases). CDR3 size: 13 residues. The germline V and J ends were trimmed by 8 bases and 6 bases, with 16 bases remaining between them. Germline assignment: CDR1 SEHNR and CDR2 FQNEAQ (reference sequence). DNA for the CDR3: TGTGCCAGCCCGTCGGGGACTACCGATGGCTACACCTTC. Translation: CASPSGTTDGYTF.

This clonotype was counted ten times or more. The chain combines TRBV5-1 with TRBJ1-1, with 7 nucleotides matching TRBD1. V was clipped by 4 bases and J by 0 bases; unmatched bases: 12. Germline CDR1 and CDR2: SGHRS and YFSETQ. The CDR3 contains 17 residues. The CDR3 nucleotides read TGCGCCAGCAGCCTTTGGGACAGTTTGTTTTTGAACACTGAAGCTTTCTTT. The encoded protein is CASSLWDSLFLNTEAFF.

The table lists this clonotype with a few counts. V and J are TRBV27 and TRBJ2-2; 8 positions match TRBD2. V shed 4 bases and J 8 bases; nucleotides not matched to a gene: 6. This CDR3 comprises 14 residues. Germline V gene sequence: CDR1 MNHEY, CDR2 SMNVEV (reference sequence). The CDR3 loop reads CASSSGGGAGELFF. DNA of the CDR3: TGTGCCAGCAGTTCCGGGGGGGGTGCGGGGGAGCTGTTTTTT.

This clonotype was observed many times. The V call is TRBV12-3 or TRBV12-4, the J call TRBJ2-5; weak D call: TRBD2 (6 bases). The CDR3 covers 14 residues. Trimming took off 1 base at V and 4 bases at J, with 10 bases between the two ends. The CDR3 nucleotides read TGTGCCAGCAGTTTAGTTACCGGGAGAGAGACCCAGTACTTC. Its protein is CASSLVTGRETQYF.

The CDR3 is CASSQDRGIYNEQFF. The CDR3 coding sequence is TGCGCCAGCAGCCAAGACCGCGGAATCTACAATGAGCAGTTCTTC. V gene TRBV4-3 combines with J gene TRBJ2-1, with D unresolved. The CDR3 spans 15 residues. The V gene lost 0 bases and the J gene lost 3 bases, with 9 bases spanning the gap. Germline values: CDR1 LGHNA, CDR2 YSLEER.

Ten or more counts support this clonotype. CDR3 region: CASSQEDDYSSTDTQYF. The CDR3 region has the DNA TGCGCCAGCAGCCAAGAAGATGACTACTCTAGCACAGATACGCAGTATTTT. The rearrangement uses TRBV4-3 and TRBJ2-3; maybe TRBD2 (5 bases). CDR1 LGHNA and CDR2 YSLEER come from the germline V gene. Trimming cost V 0 bases and J 0 bases, with 13 bases left between them. The CDR3 consists of 17 residues.

This clonotype was recorded at least ten times. The chain carries TRBV6-5 and TRBJ1-2; 12 nucleotides line up with TRBD1. This CDR3 comprises 14 residues. V lost 4 bases to trimming and J lost 8 bases; unmatched junction nucleotides: 5. Germline CDR1 MNHEY, CDR2 SVGAGI. This chain's CDR3 is CASSWGQGARGYTF. CDR3 in DNA: TGTGCCAGCAGTTGGGGACAGGGGGCAAGAGGCTACACCTTC.

This clonotype was detected ten times or more. The J gene is TRBJ1-3, the V gene TRBV2; 8 bases are a match to TRBD1. This CDR3 has 12 amino acids. V dropped 8 bases and J dropped 7; count of bases not matched to a gene: 4. Germline CDR1 and CDR2: SNHLY and FYNNEI. The CDR3 sequence: CASRDRRNTIYF. The DNA for the CDR3 is TGTGCCAGCCGGGACAGGCGGAACACCATATATTTT.